This T cell receptor beta chain is drawn from a study of immune characterization of retroperitoneal liposarcoma. TCRdb re-called the PCR reads through MiXCR, storing one row per CDR3 protein. The repertoire holds under 2,500 distinct CDR3 sequences, with 45% to 50% as singletons. V was cut by 0 bases and J by 10 bases, with 4 bases left in between. This CDR3 contains 11 residues. The V gene's germline CDR1 is MNHNS and CDR2 SASEGT. This clonotype is termed medium-sized. Input material: tumor tissue. The TCR originated in a female donor with retroperitoneal liposarcoma. The rearrangement uses TRBV6-1 and TRBJ2-1; no clear D gene. The CDR3 DNA sequence: TGTGCCAGCAGTGAAGCAGGGGAGCAGTTCTTC. Encoded protein: CASSEAGEQFF.